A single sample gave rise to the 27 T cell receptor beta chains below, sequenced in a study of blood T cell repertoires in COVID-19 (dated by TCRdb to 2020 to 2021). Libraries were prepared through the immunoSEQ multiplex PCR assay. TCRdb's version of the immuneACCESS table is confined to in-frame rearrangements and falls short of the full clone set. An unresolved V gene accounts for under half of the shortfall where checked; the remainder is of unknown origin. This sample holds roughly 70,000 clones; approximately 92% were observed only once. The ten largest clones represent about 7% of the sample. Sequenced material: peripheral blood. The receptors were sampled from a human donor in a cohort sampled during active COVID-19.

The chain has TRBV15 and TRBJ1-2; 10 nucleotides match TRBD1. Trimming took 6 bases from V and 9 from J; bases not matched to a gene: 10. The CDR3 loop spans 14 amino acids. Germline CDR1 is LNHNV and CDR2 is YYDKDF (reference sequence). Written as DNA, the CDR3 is TGTGCCACCAGACCTGGACAGGGGGTTTCACGCTACACCTTC. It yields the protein CATRPGQGVSRYTF.

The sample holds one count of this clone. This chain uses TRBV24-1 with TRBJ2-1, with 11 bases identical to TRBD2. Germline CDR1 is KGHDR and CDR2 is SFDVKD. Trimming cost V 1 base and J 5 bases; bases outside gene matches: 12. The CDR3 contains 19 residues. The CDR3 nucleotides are TGTGCCACCAGTGATTTTCGGGGGATCGGGACTAGCGGAAACAATGAGCAGTTCTTC. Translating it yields CATSDFRGIGTSGNNEQFF.

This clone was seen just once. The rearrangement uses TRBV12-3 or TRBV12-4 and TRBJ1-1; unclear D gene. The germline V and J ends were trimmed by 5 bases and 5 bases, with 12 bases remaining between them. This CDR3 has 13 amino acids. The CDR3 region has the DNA TGTGCCAGCAGTCTTCCCCCGCGTACTGAAGCTTTCTTT. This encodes CASSLPPRTEAFF.

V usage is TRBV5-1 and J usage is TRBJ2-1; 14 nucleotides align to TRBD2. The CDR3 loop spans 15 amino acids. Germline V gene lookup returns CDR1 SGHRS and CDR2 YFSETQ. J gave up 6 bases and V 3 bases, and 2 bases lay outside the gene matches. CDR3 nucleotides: TGCGCCAGCAGCTGGACTAGCGGGGGGACCAATGAGCAGTTCTTC. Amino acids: CASSWTSGGTNEQFF.

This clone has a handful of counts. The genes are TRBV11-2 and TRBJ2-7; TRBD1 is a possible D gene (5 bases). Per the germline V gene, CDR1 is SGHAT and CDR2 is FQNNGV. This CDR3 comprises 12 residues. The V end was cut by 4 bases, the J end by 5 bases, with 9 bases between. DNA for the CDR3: TGTGCCAGCAGCTACCCAGGGAACGAGCAGTACTTC. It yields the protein CASSYPGNEQYF.

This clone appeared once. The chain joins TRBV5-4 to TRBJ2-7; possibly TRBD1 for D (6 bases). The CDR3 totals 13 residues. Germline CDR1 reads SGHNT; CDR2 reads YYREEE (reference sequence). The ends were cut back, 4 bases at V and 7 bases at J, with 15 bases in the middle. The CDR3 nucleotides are TGTGCCAGCAGCCAACCAGGGACAAATGAGCAGTACTTC. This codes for CASSQPGTNEQYF.

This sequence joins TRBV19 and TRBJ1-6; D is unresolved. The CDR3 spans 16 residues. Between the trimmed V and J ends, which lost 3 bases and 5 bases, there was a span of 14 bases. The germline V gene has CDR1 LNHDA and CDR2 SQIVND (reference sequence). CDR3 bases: TGTGCCAGTAGTATGGGTCCGGGAGTTAATAATTCACCCCTCCACTTT. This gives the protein CASSMGPGVNNSPLHF.

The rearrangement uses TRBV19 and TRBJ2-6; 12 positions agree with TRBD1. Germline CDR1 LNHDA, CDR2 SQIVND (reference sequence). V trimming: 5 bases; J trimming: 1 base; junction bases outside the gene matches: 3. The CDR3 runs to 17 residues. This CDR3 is CASSSGQGASGANVLTF. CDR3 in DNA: TGTGCCAGTAGTTCGGGACAGGGGGCTTCTGGGGCCAACGTCCTGACTTTC.

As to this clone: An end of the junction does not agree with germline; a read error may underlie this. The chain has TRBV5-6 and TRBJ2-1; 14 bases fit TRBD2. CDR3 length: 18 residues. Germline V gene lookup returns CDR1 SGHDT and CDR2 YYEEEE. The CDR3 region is CASCLGGGLAGVQGEQFF. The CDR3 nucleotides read TGTGCCAGCTGCTTGGGGGGGGGACTAGCGGGGGTTCAGGGTGAGCAGTTCTTC.

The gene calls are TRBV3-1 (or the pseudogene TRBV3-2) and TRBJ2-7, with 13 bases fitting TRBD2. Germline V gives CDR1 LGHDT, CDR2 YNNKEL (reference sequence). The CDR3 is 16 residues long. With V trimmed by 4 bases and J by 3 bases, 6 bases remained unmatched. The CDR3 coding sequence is TGTGCCAGCAGCCGCGGACTAGCGGGGGACCACTACGAGCAGTACTTC. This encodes CASSRGLAGDHYEQYF.

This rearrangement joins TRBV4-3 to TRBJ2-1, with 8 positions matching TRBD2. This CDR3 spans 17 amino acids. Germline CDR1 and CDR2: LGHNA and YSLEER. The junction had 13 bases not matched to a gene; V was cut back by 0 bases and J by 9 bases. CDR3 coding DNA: TGCGCCAGCAGCCAAGATAGTAATCCGGGGGGGCTCATTGAGCAGTTCTTC. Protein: CASSQDSNPGGLIEQFF.

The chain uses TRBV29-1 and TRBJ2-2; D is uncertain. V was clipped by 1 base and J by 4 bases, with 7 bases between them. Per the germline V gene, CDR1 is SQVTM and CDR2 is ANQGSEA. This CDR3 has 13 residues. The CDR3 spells CSVEARGTGELFF. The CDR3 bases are TGCAGCGTTGAAGCCAGAGGCACCGGGGAGCTGTTTTTT.

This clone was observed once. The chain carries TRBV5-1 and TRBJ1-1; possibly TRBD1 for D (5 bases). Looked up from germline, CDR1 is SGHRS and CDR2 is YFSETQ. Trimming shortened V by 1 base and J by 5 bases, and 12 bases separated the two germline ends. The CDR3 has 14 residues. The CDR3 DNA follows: TGCGCCAGCAGCTTGACAAGGACAATAACTGAAGCTTTCTTT. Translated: CASSLTRTITEAFF.

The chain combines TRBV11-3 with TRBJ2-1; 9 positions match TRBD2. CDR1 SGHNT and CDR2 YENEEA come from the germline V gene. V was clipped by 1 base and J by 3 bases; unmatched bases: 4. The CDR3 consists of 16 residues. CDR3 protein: CASSLGGGGYYNEQFF. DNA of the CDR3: TGTGCCAGCAGCTTAGGCGGGGGGGGATACTACAATGAGCAGTTCTTC.

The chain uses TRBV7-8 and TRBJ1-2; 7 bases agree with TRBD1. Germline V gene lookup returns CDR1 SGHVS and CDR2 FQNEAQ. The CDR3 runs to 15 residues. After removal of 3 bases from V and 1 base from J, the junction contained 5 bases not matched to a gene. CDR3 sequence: CASSLGAGGNYGYTF. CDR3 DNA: TGTGCCAGCAGCTTGGGGGCAGGGGGTAACTATGGCTACACCTTC.

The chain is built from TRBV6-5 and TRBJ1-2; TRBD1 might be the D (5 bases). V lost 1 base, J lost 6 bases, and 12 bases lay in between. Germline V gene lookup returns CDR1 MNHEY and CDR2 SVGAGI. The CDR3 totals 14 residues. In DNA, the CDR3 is TGTGCCAGCAGTTACTTGTCAGGGAGGGATGGCTACACCTTC. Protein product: CASSYLSGRDGYTF.

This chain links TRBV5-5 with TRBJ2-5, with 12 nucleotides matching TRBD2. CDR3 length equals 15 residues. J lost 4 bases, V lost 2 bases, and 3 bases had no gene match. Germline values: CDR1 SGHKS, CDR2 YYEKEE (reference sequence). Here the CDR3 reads CASSLLAGGGETQYF. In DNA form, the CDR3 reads TGTGCCAGCAGCTTACTAGCGGGGGGCGGAGAGACCCAGTACTTC.

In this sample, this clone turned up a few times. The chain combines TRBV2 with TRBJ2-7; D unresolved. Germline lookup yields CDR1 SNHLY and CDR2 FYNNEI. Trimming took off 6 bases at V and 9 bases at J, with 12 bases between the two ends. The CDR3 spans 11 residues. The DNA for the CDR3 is TGTGCCAGCAGGGAGTGGTTAGGGCAGTACTTC. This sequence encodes CASREWLGQYF.

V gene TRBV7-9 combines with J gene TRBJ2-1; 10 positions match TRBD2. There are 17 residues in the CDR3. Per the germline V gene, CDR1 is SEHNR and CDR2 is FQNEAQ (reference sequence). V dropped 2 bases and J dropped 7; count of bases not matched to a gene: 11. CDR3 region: CASSLPPGLAPKNEQFF. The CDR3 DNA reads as TGTGCCAGCAGCTTACCCCCGGGACTAGCGCCAAAGAATGAGCAGTTCTTC. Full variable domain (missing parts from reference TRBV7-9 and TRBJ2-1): DTGVSQNPRHKITKRGQNVTFRCDPISEHNRLYWYRQTLGQGPEFLTYFQNEAQLEKSRLLSDRFSAERPKGSFSTLEIQRTEQGDSAMYLCASSLPPGLAPKNEQFFGPGTRLTVL.

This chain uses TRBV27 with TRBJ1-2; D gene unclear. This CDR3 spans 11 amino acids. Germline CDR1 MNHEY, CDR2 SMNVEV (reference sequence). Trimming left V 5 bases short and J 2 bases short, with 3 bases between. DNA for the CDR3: TGTGCCAGCAGTCGGAACTATGGCTACACCTTC. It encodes CASSRNYGYTF.

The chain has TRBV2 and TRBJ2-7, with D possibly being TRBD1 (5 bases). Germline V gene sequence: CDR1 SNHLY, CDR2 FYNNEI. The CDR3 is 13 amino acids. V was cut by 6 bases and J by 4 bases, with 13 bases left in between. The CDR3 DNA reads TGTGCCAGCAGGCTGGGGCAGACTTACGAGCAGTACTTC. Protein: CASRLGQTYEQYF.

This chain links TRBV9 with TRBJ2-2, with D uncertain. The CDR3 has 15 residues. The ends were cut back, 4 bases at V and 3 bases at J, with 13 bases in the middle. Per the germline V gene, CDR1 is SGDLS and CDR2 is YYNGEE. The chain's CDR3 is CASSPHSTYTGELFF. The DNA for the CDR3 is TGTGCCAGCAGCCCTCACTCCACTTACACCGGGGAGCTGTTTTTT.

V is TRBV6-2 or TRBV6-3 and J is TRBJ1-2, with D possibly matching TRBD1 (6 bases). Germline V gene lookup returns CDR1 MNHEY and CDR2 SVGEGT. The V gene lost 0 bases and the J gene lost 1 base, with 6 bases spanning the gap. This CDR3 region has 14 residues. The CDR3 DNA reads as TGTGCCAGCAGTTACTCACAGGGTAACTATGGCTACACCTTC. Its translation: CASSYSQGNYGYTF.

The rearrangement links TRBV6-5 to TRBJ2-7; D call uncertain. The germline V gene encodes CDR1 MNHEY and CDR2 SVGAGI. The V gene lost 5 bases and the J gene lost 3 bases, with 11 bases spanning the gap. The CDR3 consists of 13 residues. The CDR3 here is CASSRQVFYEQYF. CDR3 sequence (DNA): TGTGCCAGCAGTCGTCAGGTGTTCTACGAGCAGTACTTC.

The CDR3 region has the DNA TGCGCCAGCGAACTAGCGGGGGCTCAGGAGCAGTTCTTC. Protein product: CASELAGAQEQFF. V gene TRBV10-2 combines with J gene TRBJ2-1, with 11 bases identical to TRBD2. The CDR3 spans 13 residues. The V segment lost 8 bases and the J segment 10 bases; nucleotides outside the gene matches: 7. CDR1 and CDR2 from the germline V gene are WSHSY and SAAADI.

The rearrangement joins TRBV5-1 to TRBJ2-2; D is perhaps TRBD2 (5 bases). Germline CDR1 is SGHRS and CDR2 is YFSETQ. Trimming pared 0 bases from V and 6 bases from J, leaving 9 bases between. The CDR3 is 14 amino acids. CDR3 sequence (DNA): TGCGCCAGCAGCTTGGGGGAGCACCCCGGGGAGCTGTTTTTT. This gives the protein CASSLGEHPGELFF.

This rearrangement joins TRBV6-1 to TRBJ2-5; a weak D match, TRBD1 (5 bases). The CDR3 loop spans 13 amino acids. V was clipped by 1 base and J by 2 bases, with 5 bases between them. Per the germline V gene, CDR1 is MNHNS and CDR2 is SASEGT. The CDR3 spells CASSEGQQETQYF. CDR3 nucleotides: TGTGCCAGCAGTGAAGGACAGCAAGAGACCCAGTACTTC.